These 19 T cell receptor beta chains share one sample of origin, sequenced in a study of T-cell reconstitution after alpha-beta-depleted transplantation in children (dated by TCRdb to the mid-2010s). Library method: PCR. These reads were obtained on an Illumina HiSeq 2500. To normalize quantification of the TCRbeta repertoire, the TCR libraries were built with molecular barcoding that relied on unique molecular identifiers. TCRdb trimmed public reads at Q25 via fastp, called clones via MiXCR and kept in-frame beta chains. CDR3 protein sequences are deduplicated, and each keeps its most common genes and DNA. Across this sample there are around 580,000 distinct CDR3 sequences, with more than 20% seen only once. The ten largest clonotypes hold approximately 33% of the sample. This specimen's treatment or condition label, interpreted: allogeneic hematopoietic cell transplantation with graft depleted of TCRalphabeta T cells and CD19 B cells.

The sample was PBMCs, taken before TCRalphabeta/CD19-depleted stem cell transplant. These receptors were taken from a boy in the first two years of life with Wiskott-Aldrich syndrome, due to receive a stem cell transplant.

This clonotype has more than one count but fewer than ten. The gene calls are TRBV5-6 and TRBJ2-3; no clear D. CDR1 is SGHDT and CDR2 is YYEEEE in the germline V gene. CDR3 length: 15 residues. V shed 0 bases and J shed 0 bases, with 8 bases lying between them. In DNA, the CDR3 is TGTGCCAGCAGCTTGGTTCCCCGTAGCACAGATACGCAGTATTTT. It specifies CASSLVPRSTDTQYF.

V is TRBV5-1 and J is TRBJ2-3; TRBD2 matches at 7 bases. In germline, CDR1 is SGHRS, CDR2 YFSETQ. The CDR3 runs 15 residues. Trimming cost V 5 bases and J 1 base; bases outside gene matches: 7. In DNA form, the CDR3 reads TGCGCCAGCAGACGACTAGCTCGGGGCACAGATACGCAGTATTTT. Residues: CASRRLARGTDTQYF.

This clonotype was picked up a small number of times. The V gene is TRBV3-1, the J gene TRBJ2-7; D tentatively fits TRBD1 or TRBD2 (5 bases each). The CDR3 spans 16 residues. Trimming removed 5 bases from V and 3 bases from J, with 20 bases in between. Germline V gene data show CDR1 as LGHDT and CDR2 as YNNKEL (reference sequence). For the CDR3, the DNA is TGTGCCAGCAGCTCCCAAGCCGGGACGCCTCTCTACGAGCAGTACTTC. Translated, it gives CASSSQAGTPLYEQYF.

J is TRBJ1-1 and V is TRBV10-3; 8 bases line up with TRBD1. With V trimmed by 7 bases and J by 1 base, 5 bases remained unmatched. This CDR3 spans 14 amino acids. Looked up from germline, CDR1 is ENHRY and CDR2 is SYGVKD. The CDR3 spells CAINQDRGNTEAFF. The CDR3 DNA is TGTGCCATCAATCAAGACAGGGGGAACACTGAAGCTTTCTTT.

The chain combines TRBV7-2 with TRBJ1-4, with 7 bases aligning to TRBD1. V was pared by 6 bases and J by 3 bases, with 7 bases of the junction left unmatched. This CDR3 spans 15 amino acids. The germline V gene has CDR1 SGHTA and CDR2 FQGNSA. The CDR3 coding sequence is TGTGCCAGCAGTCCACAGACAGGGTCTAATGAAAAACTGTTTTTT. Protein product: CASSPQTGSNEKLFF.

This chain joins TRBV7-3 and TRBJ1-1; no clear D. Germline lookup yields CDR1 SGHTA and CDR2 FQGTGA. The CDR3 has 14 amino acids. V gave up 5 bases and J gave up 3 bases, with 13 bases separating them. CDR3 coding DNA: TGTGCCAGCAGCCCAAACCCGGGAGACACTGAAGCTTTCTTT. It yields the protein CASSPNPGDTEAFF.

The chain combines TRBV24-1 with TRBJ2-1; maybe TRBD2 (6 bases). The CDR3 sequence is 13 residues long. Germline-derived CDR1 and CDR2 are KGHDR and SFDVKD. Trimming left V 5 bases short and J 4 bases short, with 8 bases between. CDR3 DNA: TGTGCCACCAGTGCGGGGGAGTACAATGAGCAGTTCTTC. Protein: CATSAGEYNEQFF.

This clonotype was detected a few times. The V call is TRBV5-1, the J call TRBJ2-2, with 11 bases aligning to TRBD2. The CDR3 loop spans 15 amino acids. CDR1 is SGHRS, CDR2 YFSETQ, per germline. V trimming: 5 bases; J trimming: 8 bases; junction bases outside the gene matches: 8. CDR3 DNA sequence: TGCGCCAGCAGTCCCGCGACTAGCGGGATAGGGGAGCTGTTTTTT. Its protein product is CASSPATSGIGELFF.

The V call is TRBV9, the J call TRBJ2-5; 10 nucleotides align to TRBD1. Trimming at V came to 1 base and at J to 4 bases, leaving 4 bases not matched to a gene. Germline CDR1 and CDR2: SGDLS and YYNGEE. This CDR3 comprises 15 residues. The CDR3 here is CASSVSTGGLETQYF. In nucleotides, the CDR3 is TGTGCCAGCAGCGTATCGACAGGGGGCTTAGAGACCCAGTACTTC.

The gene calls are TRBV5-1 and TRBJ2-7; 7 bases line up with TRBD1. Germline V lookup: CDR1 SGHRS, CDR2 YFSETQ. The V segment lost 5 bases and the J segment 3 bases; nucleotides outside the gene matches: 11. This CDR3 comprises 15 residues. CDR3 protein: CASRFVQGSGYEQYF. DNA for the CDR3: TGCGCCAGCAGATTCGTACAGGGGTCCGGCTACGAGCAGTACTTC.

This clonotype occurred a few times. The V call is TRBV28, the J call TRBJ2-2; D is possibly TRBD1 (5 bases). V shed 5 bases and J shed 4 bases, with 20 bases lying between them. This CDR3 spans 17 amino acids. CDR1 is MDHEN and CDR2 is SYDVKM in the germline V gene. CDR3 in amino acids: CASSPTRQPQGTGELFF. CDR3 nucleotide sequence: TGTGCCAGCAGTCCCACCCGACAGCCGCAGGGCACCGGGGAGCTGTTTTTT.

This clonotype has only a few counts. The V gene is TRBV20-1, the J gene TRBJ2-7; 7 nucleotides agree with TRBD1. The CDR3 is made up of 13 amino acids. Germline V CDR1 and CDR2: DFQATT, SNEGSKA (reference sequence). The V gene end was trimmed by 4 bases and the J gene end by 0 bases; junction bases not matched to a gene: 3. CDR3 sequence reads: CSATTGVSYEQYF. The DNA of the CDR3 is TGCAGTGCTACAACAGGGGTCTCCTACGAGCAGTACTTC.

The count of this clonotype is one. V usage is TRBV18 and J usage is TRBJ1-1; 11 nucleotides agree with TRBD1. The V and J ends lost 1 base and 4 bases, in that order; junction bases with no gene match: 5. There are 16 residues in the CDR3. Germline CDR1 KGHSH, CDR2 LQKENI. This CDR3 reads CASSPRTGGVPTEAFF. CDR3 DNA sequence: TGTGCCAGCTCACCACGGACAGGGGGCGTTCCCACTGAAGCTTTCTTT.

The V call is TRBV5-1, the J call TRBJ2-5, with TRBD2 matching over 12 bases. This CDR3 is 15 amino acids long. V lost 0 bases, J lost 5 bases, and 2 bases stayed unmatched. The germline V gene has CDR1 SGHRS and CDR2 YFSETQ. As DNA, the CDR3 is TGCGCCAGCAGCTTGGGGACTAGCGGGACGGAGACCCAGTACTTC. Its translation: CASSLGTSGTETQYF.

The rearrangement uses TRBV5-1 and TRBJ2-3; 14 bases map to TRBD2. There are 16 residues in the CDR3. Germline values: CDR1 SGHRS, CDR2 YFSETQ. The ends lost 4 bases at V and 5 bases at J; junction bases unmatched: 6. In DNA form, the CDR3 reads TGCGCCAGCAGCCGGGGACTAGCGGGAGACCTAGATACGCAGTATTTT. It encodes CASSRGLAGDLDTQYF.

This chain joins TRBV10-3 and TRBJ2-1; a possible D gene is TRBD2 (5 bases). CDR1 is ENHRY and CDR2 is SYGVKD in the germline V gene. The CDR3 extends over 16 amino acids. V was pared by 1 base and J by 3 bases, with 13 bases between. This CDR3 reads CAISELWESDYNEQFF. DNA of the CDR3: TGTGCCATCAGTGAGTTGTGGGAGAGCGACTACAATGAGCAGTTCTTC.

The V and J genes are TRBV30 and TRBJ2-3, with D unresolved. Germline CDR1 and CDR2: GTSNPN and SVGIG (reference sequence). V was trimmed by 2 bases and J by 2 bases, leaving 11 bases between them. CDR3 length: 14 residues. CDR3 loop: CAWSIATPTDTQYF. The DNA of the CDR3 is TGTGCCTGGAGTATAGCTACTCCCACAGATACGCAGTATTTT.

This clonotype was counted at least ten times. J is TRBJ2-2 and V is TRBV27; possible D gene TRBD2, 6 bases. With 8 bases removed from V and 5 bases from J, the gap between germline ends came to 15 bases. The CDR3 spans 14 residues. Germline V gives CDR1 MNHEY, CDR2 SMNVEV (reference sequence). CDR3 loop: CASSPGLLTGELFF. The CDR3 DNA follows: TGTGCCAGCTCTCCGGGACTTTTGACCGGGGAGCTGTTTTTT.

The chain uses TRBV12-3 or TRBV12-4 and TRBJ1-4; perhaps TRBD1 as D (5 bases). Trimming removed 6 bases from V and 12 bases from J, with 20 bases in between. This CDR3 comprises 14 residues. CDR3 in amino acids: CASRPNSPGDQLFF. The CDR3 DNA reads as TGTGCCAGCAGACCCAACAGTCCGGGGGATCAACTGTTTTTT.